A selection of T cell receptor beta chains follows, all from one sample in a study of blood T cell repertoires in COVID-19. TCRdb's copy holds only in-frame clones and misses some; the assay was immunoSEQ multiplex PCR. The data hold roughly 120,000 clones, with less than 85% observed a single time. Specimen: peripheral blood. Every receptor here comes from a woman aged 80 or over with acute or convalescent COVID-19. Each CDR3 is given with its conserved first and last residue.

cdr3_aa,j_call,v_call
CASSPRLAEETQYF,TRBJ2-5,TRBV5-4
CASSYRDRVSYEQYF,TRBJ2-7,TRBV6-9
CASSQGTGDGTNEKLFF,TRBJ1-4,TRBV3-1/TRBV3-2
CASGGPGDTGELFF,TRBJ2-2,TRBV5-1
CASSLGGREQFF,TRBJ2-1,TRBV5-1
CASSLSSLAGETQYF,TRBJ2-5,TRBV5-4
CAWRQGVYQPQHF,TRBJ1-5,TRBV30
CASSQGAGTEAFF,TRBJ1-1,TRBV18
CASSLGISGDAYEQYF,TRBJ2-7,TRBV5-1
CASGTTGHTEGQPQHF,TRBJ1-5,TRBV19
CASSGSTASEQYF,TRBJ2-7,TRBV6-2/TRBV6-3
CASSQEAGVGTEAFF,TRBJ1-1,TRBV4-2
CASSDDYGSADTQYF,TRBJ2-3,TRBV6-1
CASSFRDREREQYF,TRBJ2-7,TRBV5-6
CASSLAPSGADTQYF,TRBJ2-3,TRBV7-6
CASRRTGTGAEAFF,TRBJ1-1,TRBV5-1
CASSPGMEVGYTF,TRBJ1-2,TRBV5-4
CALQRGGITEAFF,TRBJ1-1,TRBV30
CASSVGGSTDTQYF,TRBJ2-3,TRBV9
CASTHGQGGTYEQYF,TRBJ2-7,TRBV6-5
CASSASGSVHEKLFF,TRBJ1-4,TRBV5-1
CASSLVGGDTQYF,TRBJ2-3,TRBV7-2
CASSGSSGGETQYF,TRBJ2-5,TRBV19
CASSRGTGTYLNTGELFF,TRBJ2-2,TRBV4-1
CASSSRRTTGITNYEQYF,TRBJ2-7,TRBV11-2
CATSSGSLSYNEQFF,TRBJ2-1,TRBV28
CSASDWLQFF,TRBJ2-1,TRBV20-1
CASSLGLAGDISYEQYF,TRBJ2-7,TRBV28
CASSLTESSGNTIYF,TRBJ1-3,TRBV4-1
CASSFQGRSSQGQFF,TRBJ2-1,TRBV7-6
CASSLGGLGEQYF,TRBJ2-7,TRBV7-9
CAHAGTPDTGELFF,TRBJ2-2,TRBV30
CASSFVAGQGNYGYTF,TRBJ1-2,TRBV13
CASRGTSGGAVRTDTQYF,TRBJ2-3,TRBV19
CASSFETSGAGKHF,TRBJ2-7,TRBV7-2
CASSEQTGTLGGYTF,TRBJ1-2,TRBV6-1
CASSLLGGRAPFF,TRBJ2-1,TRBV7-8
CASSPRLGGELEAFF,TRBJ1-1,TRBV5-4
CASSPTGQGFIQYF,TRBJ2-4,TRBV11-2
CASSHRTGDNEKLFF,TRBJ1-4,TRBV4-2
CSASGGTGQVEQYF,TRBJ2-7,TRBV20-1
CASSYSFGSTDTQYF,TRBJ2-3,TRBV6-5
CASSQRVTSGAASGNIQYF,TRBJ2-4,TRBV4-1
CASSLGQGEMNEQYF,TRBJ2-7,TRBV7-9
CASSQGPGQGFGNTIYF,TRBJ1-3,TRBV4-1